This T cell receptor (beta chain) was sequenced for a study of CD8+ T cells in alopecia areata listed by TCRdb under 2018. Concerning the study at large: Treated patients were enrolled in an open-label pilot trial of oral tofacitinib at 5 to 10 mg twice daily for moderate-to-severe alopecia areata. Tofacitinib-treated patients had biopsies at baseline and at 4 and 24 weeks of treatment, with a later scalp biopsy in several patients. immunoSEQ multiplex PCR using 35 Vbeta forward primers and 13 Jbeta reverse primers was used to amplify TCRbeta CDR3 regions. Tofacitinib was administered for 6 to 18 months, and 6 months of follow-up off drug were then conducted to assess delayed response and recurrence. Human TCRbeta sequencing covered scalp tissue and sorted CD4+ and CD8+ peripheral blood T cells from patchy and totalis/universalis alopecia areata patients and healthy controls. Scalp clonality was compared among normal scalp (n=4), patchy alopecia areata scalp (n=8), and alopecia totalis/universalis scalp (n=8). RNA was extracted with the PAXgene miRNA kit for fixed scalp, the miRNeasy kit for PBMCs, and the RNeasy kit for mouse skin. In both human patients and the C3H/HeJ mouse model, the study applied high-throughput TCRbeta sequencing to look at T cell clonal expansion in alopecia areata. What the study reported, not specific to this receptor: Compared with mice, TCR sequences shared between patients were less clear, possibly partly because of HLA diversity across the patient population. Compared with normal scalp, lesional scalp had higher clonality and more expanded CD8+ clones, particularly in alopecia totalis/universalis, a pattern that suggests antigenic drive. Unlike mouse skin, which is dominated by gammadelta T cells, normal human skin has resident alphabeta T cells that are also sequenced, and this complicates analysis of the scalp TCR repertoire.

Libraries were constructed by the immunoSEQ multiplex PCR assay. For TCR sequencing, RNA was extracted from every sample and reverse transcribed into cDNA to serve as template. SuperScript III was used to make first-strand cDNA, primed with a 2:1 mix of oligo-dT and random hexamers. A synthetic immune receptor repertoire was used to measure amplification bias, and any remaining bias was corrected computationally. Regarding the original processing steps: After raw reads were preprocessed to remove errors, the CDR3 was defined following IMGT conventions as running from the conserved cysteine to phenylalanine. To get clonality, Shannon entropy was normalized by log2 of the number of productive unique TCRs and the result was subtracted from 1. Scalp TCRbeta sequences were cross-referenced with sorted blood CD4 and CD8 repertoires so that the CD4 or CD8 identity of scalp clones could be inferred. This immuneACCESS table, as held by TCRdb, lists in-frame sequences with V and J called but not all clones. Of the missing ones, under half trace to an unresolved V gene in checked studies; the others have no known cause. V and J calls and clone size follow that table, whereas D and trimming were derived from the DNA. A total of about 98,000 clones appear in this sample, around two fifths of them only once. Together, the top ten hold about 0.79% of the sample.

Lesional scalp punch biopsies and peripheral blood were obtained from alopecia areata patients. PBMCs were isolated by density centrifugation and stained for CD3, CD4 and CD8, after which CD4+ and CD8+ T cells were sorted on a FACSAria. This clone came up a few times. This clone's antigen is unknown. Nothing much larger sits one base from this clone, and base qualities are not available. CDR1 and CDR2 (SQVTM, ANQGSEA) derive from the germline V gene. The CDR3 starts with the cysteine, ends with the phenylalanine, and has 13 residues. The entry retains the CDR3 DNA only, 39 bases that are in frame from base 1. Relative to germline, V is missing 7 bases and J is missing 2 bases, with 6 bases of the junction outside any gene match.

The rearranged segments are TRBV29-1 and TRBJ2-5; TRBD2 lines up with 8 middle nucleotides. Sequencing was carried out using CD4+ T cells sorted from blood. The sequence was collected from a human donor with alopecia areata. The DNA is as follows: TGCAGCGGCGGGGCGGGAGGACAAGAGACCCAGTACTTC. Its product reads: CSGGAGGQETQYF.